The clone carrying this T cell receptor beta chain has just a few counts. V was trimmed by 1 base and J by 1 base, leaving 19 bases between them. Germline assignment: CDR1 SEHNR and CDR2 FQNEAQ (reference sequence). This CDR3 comprises 18 residues. The data were produced by immunoSEQ multiplex PCR, yet TCRdb's version contains in-frame clones alone and is incomplete. The table records about 1 million clones, more than 60% of them present only once. This record comes from a study of shared clonotypes between healthy human individuals. The receptor was derived from a young man in good health. This rearrangement joins TRBV7-9 to TRBJ1-1; D call uncertain. Input material: memory CD4+ T cells sorted from blood. The sample's subset: CD45RA-negative fraction. CDR3 protein: CASSLEGSPPVWNTEAFF. The CDR3 DNA is TGTGCCAGCAGCTTAGAGGGTAGTCCCCCAGTGTGGAACACTGAAGCTTTCTTT.